These 13 T cell receptor beta chains were all obtained from the same sample, sequenced in a study of T cell changes during pregnancy in multiple sclerosis. The repertoire was sequenced with immunoSEQ multiplex PCR; TCRdb's copy has only in-frame clones and lacks some. The sample holds 85,000 to 100,000 clones, roughly 92% seen once. The sequences come from peripheral blood, collected after pregnancy. These receptors were collected from a female donor with multiple sclerosis, enrolled in a pregnancy study.

The rearrangement joins TRBV5-1 to TRBJ1-2; no clear D. This CDR3 is built from 13 residues. The germline V and J ends were trimmed by 4 bases and 4 bases, with 11 bases remaining between them. CDR1 is SGHRS, CDR2 YFSETQ, per germline. CDR3 DNA sequence: TGCGCCAGCAGCGCGGCCGTGGGCTATGGCTACACCTTC. Its translation: CASSAAVGYGYTF.

The count of this clone is one. The CDR3 DNA reads as TGTGCCAGCAGTGGAGGAGATACGCAGTATTTT. Encoded protein: CASSGGDTQYF. The chain couples TRBV2 to TRBJ2-3, with D hard to call. CDR3 length: 11 residues. Per germline, CDR1 SNHLY and CDR2 FYNNEI. Between the trimmed V and J ends, which lost 4 bases and 5 bases, there was a span of 4 bases.

The J gene is TRBJ1-5, the V gene TRBV19; unclear D gene. The CDR3 is 13 residues long. The V gene's germline CDR1 is LNHDA and CDR2 SQIVND (reference sequence). The V end lost 5 bases, the J end lost 5 bases, and 10 bases lay between the germline ends. The CDR3 here is CASSPQVYQPQHF. The CDR3 DNA sequence: TGTGCCAGTAGTCCCCAGGTCTATCAGCCCCAGCATTTT.

The chain uses TRBV4-1 and TRBJ2-5, with 13 bases fitting TRBD2. CDR3 length: 18 amino acids. Germline CDR1 reads MGHRA; CDR2 reads YSYEKL. V was clipped by 1 base and J by 4 bases; unmatched bases: 9. DNA of the CDR3: TGCGCCAGCAGCCAAGTGGGATGGACTAGCGGGAGCGGAGAGACCCAGTACTTC. This codes for CASSQVGWTSGSGETQYF.

The V call is TRBV7-3, the J call TRBJ2-2, with 9 bases lining up with TRBD2. The CDR3 consists of 17 residues. From germline, CDR1 is SGHTA and CDR2 FQGTGA. V trimming: 1 base; J trimming: 5 bases; junction bases outside the gene matches: 8. The DNA of the CDR3 is TGTGCCAGCAGCTTAATGGGGGCGGGAGGGCCGACCGGGGAGCTGTTTTTT. This sequence encodes CASSLMGAGGPTGELFF.

The chain uses TRBV7-9 and TRBJ2-7, with D perhaps matching TRBD1 (6 bases). There are 13 residues in the CDR3. Germline CDR1 SEHNR, CDR2 FQNEAQ (reference sequence). Between the trimmed V and J ends, which lost 5 bases and 2 bases, there was a span of 10 bases. The CDR3 DNA follows: TGTGCCAGCAGCCTGGGGACAACCTACGAGCAGTACTTC. This sequence encodes CASSLGTTYEQYF.

The CDR3 spells CASSLTVWEKLFF. The CDR3 DNA follows: TGTGCCAGCAGTTTAACAGTATGGGAAAAACTGTTTTTT. V usage is TRBV28 and J usage is TRBJ1-4; D not certain. Germline CDR1 is MDHEN and CDR2 is SYDVKM. This CDR3 is 13 amino acids long. The V gene lost 2 bases and the J gene lost 8 bases, with 9 bases spanning the gap.

J is TRBJ2-5 and V is TRBV5-1, with 10 bases matching TRBD2. Germline-derived CDR1 and CDR2 are SGHRS and YFSETQ. V lost 0 bases to trimming and J lost 4 bases; unmatched junction nucleotides: 6. The CDR3 is 16 residues long. The CDR3: CASSLAPSGRGETQYF. CDR3 bases: TGCGCCAGCAGCTTGGCCCCAAGCGGGAGGGGAGAGACCCAGTACTTC.

This clone occurred once. The J gene is TRBJ2-3, the V gene TRBV7-9, with a possible D match to TRBD1 (5 bases). This CDR3 contains 12 residues. Germline CDR1 reads SEHNR; CDR2 reads FQNEAQ (reference sequence). With 7 bases removed from V and 3 bases from J, the gap between germline ends came to 8 bases. This chain's CDR3 is CASMGRTDTQYF. CDR3 nucleotides: TGTGCCAGCATGGGGCGAACAGATACGCAGTATTTT.

The chain carries TRBV2 and TRBJ1-5; D is unclear. Deletions cut 0 bases from V and 5 bases from J, with 8 bases between. This CDR3 spans 14 amino acids. Germline CDR1 reads SNHLY; CDR2 reads FYNNEI. The CDR3 DNA follows: TGTGCCAGCAGTGAAGCGATGGCCGATCAGCCCCAGCATTTT. The encoded protein is CASSEAMADQPQHF. Combining the CDR3 with reference TRBV2 and TRBJ1-5 gives the whole variable domain EPEVTQTPSHQVTQMGQEVILRCVPISNHLYFYWYRQILGQKVEFLVSFYNNEISEKSEIFDDQFSVERPDGSNFTLKIRSTKLEDSAMYFCASSEAMADQPQHFGDGTRLSIL.

The chain combines TRBV6-1 with TRBJ2-1, with 7 positions matching TRBD2. Germline assignment: CDR1 MNHNS and CDR2 SASEGT. The CDR3 runs 15 residues. Germline trimming cut 5 bases from V and 6 bases from J; bases unmatched to any gene: 10. The DNA of the CDR3 is TGTGCCAGCAGTCTACCAGCGGGATCCGCCAATGAGCAGTTCTTC. This gives the protein CASSLPAGSANEQFF.

This chain joins TRBV4-3 and TRBJ1-6; D is unclear. V lost 0 bases to trimming and J lost 16 bases, with 16 bases between them. The CDR3 loop spans 14 amino acids. The germline V gene has CDR1 LGHNA and CDR2 YSLEER. The CDR3 DNA sequence: TGCGCCAGCAGCCAAGATTTTAGGTGGAGTCCTCTCCACTTT. Protein sequence: CASSQDFRWSPLHF.

This rearrangement joins TRBV10-1 to TRBJ2-2, with D perhaps matching TRBD1 (5 bases). Germline assignment: CDR1 WNHNN and CDR2 SYGVQD (reference sequence). Between the trimmed V and J ends, which lost 8 bases and 1 base, there was a span of 23 bases. This CDR3 contains 18 residues. DNA of the CDR3: TGCGCCAGCGCGAACGACAGTAGTAACCCGAAGAACACCGGGGAGCTGTTTTTT. Its protein product is CASANDSSNPKNTGELFF.